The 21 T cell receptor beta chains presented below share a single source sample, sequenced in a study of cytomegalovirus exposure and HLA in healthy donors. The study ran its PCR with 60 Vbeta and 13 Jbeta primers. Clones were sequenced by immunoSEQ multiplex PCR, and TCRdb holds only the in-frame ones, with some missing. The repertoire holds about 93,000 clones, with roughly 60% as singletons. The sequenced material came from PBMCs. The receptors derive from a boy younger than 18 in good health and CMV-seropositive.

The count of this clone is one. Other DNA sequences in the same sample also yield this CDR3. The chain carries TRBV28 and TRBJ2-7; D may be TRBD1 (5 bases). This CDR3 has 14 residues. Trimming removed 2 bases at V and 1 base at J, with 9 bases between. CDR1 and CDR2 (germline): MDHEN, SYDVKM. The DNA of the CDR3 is TGTGCCAGCAGTTTACAGGGCAGATCCTACGAGCAGTACTTC. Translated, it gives CASSLQGRSYEQYF.

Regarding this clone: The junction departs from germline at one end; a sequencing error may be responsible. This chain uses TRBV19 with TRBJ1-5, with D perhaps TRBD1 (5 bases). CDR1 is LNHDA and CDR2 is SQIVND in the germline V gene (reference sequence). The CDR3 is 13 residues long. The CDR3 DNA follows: TGTGCCAGTAGTATGACAGCTAATCGGCCCCAGCATTTT. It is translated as CASSMTANRPQHF.

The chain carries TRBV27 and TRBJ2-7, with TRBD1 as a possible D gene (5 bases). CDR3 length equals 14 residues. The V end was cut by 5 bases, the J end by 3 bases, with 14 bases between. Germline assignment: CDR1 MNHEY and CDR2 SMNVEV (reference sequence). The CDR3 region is CASSPRGTLYEQYF. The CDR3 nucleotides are TGTGCCAGCAGTCCAAGGGGCACCCTCTACGAGCAGTACTTC.

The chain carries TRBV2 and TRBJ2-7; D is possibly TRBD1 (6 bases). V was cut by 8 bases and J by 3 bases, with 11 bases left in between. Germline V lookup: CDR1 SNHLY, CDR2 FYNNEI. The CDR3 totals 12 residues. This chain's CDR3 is CASGRTVYEQYF. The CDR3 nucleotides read TGTGCCAGCGGGCGGACAGTCTACGAGCAGTACTTC.

Here the CDR3 DNA reads TGTGCCAGCAGCCCCTCGGGGATCGCGAACACCGGGGAGCTGTTTTTT. Translating gives CASSPSGIANTGELFF. This sequence joins TRBV9 and TRBJ2-2; a possible D gene is TRBD2 (5 bases). Germline assignment: CDR1 SGDLS and CDR2 YYNGEE. V was cut by 4 bases and J by 0 bases, with 13 bases left in between. CDR3 length: 16 residues. Full variable domain (rest looked up from reference TRBV9 and TRBJ2-2): DSGVTQTPKHLITATGQRVTLRCSPRSGDLSVYWYQQSLDQGLQFLIQYYNGEERAKGNILERFSAQQFPDLHSELNLSSLELGDSALYFCASSPSGIANTGELFFGEGSRLTVL.

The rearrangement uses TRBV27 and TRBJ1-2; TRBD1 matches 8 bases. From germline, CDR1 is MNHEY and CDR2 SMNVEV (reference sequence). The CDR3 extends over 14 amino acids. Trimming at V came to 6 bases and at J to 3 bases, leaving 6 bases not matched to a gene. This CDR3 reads CASRRTGNYYGYTF. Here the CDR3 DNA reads TGTGCCAGCAGGCGGACAGGGAATTACTATGGCTACACCTTC.

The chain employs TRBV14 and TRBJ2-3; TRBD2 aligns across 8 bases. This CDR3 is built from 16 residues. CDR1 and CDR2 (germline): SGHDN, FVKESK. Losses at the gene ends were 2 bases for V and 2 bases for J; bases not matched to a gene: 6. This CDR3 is CASSQLWRGATDTQYF. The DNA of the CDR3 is TGTGCCAGCAGCCAATTATGGCGGGGGGCCACAGATACGCAGTATTTT.

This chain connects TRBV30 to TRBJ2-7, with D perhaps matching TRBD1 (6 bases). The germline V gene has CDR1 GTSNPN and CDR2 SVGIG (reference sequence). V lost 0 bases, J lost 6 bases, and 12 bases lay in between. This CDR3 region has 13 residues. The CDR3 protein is CAWSVQGTAEQYF. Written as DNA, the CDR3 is TGTGCCTGGAGTGTACAGGGCACTGCCGAGCAGTACTTC.

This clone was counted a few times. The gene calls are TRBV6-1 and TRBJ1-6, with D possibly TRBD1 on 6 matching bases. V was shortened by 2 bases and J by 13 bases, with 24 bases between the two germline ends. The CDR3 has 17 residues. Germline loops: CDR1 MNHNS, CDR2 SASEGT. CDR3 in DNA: TGTGCCAGCAGTGAAAGGGCACAGAGGGGGGGCGCATCCCCCCTCCACTTT. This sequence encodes CASSERAQRGGASPLHF.

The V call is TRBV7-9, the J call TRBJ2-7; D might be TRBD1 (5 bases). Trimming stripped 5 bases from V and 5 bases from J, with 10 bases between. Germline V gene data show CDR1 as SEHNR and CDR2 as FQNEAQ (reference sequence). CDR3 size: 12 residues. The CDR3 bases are TGTGCCAGCAGCGCTCAGGGAAACGAGCAGTACTTC. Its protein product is CASSAQGNEQYF.

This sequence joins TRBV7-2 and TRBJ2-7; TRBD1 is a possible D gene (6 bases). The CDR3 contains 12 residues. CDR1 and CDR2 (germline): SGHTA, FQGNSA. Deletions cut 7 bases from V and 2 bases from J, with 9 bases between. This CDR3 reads CASKSGAYEQYF. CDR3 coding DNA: TGTGCCAGCAAGTCAGGGGCCTACGAGCAGTACTTC.

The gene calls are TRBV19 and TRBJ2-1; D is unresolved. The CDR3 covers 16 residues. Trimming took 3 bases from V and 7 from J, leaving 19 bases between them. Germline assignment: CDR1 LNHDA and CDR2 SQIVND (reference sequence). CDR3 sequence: CASSIYQRPRYNEQFF. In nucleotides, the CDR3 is TGTGCCAGTAGTATCTACCAGCGCCCACGGTATAATGAGCAGTTCTTC. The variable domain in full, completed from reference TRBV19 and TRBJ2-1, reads DGGITQSPKYLFRKEGQNVTLSCEQNLNHDAMYWYRQDPGQGLRLIYYSQIVNDFQKGDIAEGYSVSREKKESFPLTVTSAQKNPTAFYLCASSIYQRPRYNEQFFGPGTRLTVL.

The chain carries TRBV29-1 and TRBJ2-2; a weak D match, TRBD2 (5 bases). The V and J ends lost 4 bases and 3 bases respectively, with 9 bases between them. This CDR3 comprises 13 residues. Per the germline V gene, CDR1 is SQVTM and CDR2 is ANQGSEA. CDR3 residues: CSVGEGHTGELFF. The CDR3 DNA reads TGCAGCGTTGGCGAGGGCCACACCGGGGAGCTGTTTTTT.

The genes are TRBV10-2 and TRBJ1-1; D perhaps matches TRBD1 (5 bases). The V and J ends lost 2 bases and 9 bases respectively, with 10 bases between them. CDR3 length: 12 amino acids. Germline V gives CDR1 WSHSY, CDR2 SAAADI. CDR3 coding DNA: TGCGCCAGCAGTGAGCCGCAGGGAAAAGCTTTCTTT. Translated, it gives CASSEPQGKAFF.

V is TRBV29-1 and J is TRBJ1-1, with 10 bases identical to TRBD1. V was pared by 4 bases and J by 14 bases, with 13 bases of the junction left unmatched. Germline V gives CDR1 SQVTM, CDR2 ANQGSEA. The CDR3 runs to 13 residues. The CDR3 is CSVGIDRGTGEFF. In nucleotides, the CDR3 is TGCAGCGTTGGAATTGATCGGGGGACAGGGGAATTCTTT.

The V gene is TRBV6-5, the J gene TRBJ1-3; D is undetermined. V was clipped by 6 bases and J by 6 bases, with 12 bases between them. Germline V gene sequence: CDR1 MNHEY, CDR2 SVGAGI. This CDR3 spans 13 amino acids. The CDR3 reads CASSPLGKNTIYF. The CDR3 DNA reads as TGTGCCAGCAGCCCCCTGGGCAAAAACACCATATATTTT.

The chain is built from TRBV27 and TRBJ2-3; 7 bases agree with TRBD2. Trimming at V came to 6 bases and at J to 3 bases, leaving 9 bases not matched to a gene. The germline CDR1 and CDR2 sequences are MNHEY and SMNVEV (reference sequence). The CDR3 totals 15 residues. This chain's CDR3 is CASSSPGGGTDTQYF. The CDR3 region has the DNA TGTGCCAGCAGCTCACCGGGGGGAGGGACAGATACGCAGTATTTT.

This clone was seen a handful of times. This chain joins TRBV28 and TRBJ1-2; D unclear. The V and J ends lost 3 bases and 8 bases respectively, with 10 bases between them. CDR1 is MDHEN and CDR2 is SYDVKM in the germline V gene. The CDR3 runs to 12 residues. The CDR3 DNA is TGTGCCAGCAGTTTTCAGAATCGCGGCTACACCTTC. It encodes CASSFQNRGYTF.

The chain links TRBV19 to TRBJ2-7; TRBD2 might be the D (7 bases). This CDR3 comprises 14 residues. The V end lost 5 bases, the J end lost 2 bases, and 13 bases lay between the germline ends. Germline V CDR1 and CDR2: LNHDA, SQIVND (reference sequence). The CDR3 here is CASSLGGGAYEQYF. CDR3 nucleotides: TGTGCCAGTAGTCTTGGAGGGGGGGCCTACGAGCAGTACTTC.

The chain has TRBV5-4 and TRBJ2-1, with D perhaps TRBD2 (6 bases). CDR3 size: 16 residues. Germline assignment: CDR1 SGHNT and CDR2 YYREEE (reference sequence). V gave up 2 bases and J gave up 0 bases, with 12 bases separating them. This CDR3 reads CASSFLAESSYNEQFF. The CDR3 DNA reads TGTGCCAGCAGCTTTTTAGCGGAGAGCTCCTACAATGAGCAGTTCTTC.

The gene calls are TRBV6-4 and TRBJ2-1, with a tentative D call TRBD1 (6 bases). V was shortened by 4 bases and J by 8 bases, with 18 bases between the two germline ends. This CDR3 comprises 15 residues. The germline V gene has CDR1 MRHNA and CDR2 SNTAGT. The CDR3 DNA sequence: TGTGCCAGCAGTGTCCGGGACACCGGTGGCGATGAGCAGTTCTTC. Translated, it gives CASSVRDTGGDEQFF.